The sequence of this T cell receptor beta chain was determined in a study of sequential checkpoint blockade in melanoma. Across the whole study: Patients were randomized 1:1 to nivolumab-then-ipilimumab or ipilimumab-then-nivolumab first-line. After both sequences, patients received maintenance nivolumab.

The germline V gene has CDR1 SEHNR and CDR2 FQNEAQ (reference sequence). With 4 bases clipped from V and 6 bases from J, the junction kept 3 bases outside the gene matches. The CDR3 runs to 12 residues. Indicated treatment: randomized to nivolumab then ipilimumab (arm A) or the reverse (arm B). Patients had received no earlier DNA-damaging chemotherapy. From thawed PBMCs, live CD3+CD8+ cells negative for CD19 and CD56 were sorted. TCRdb keeps only in-frame clones here, not all; method: immunoSEQ multiplex PCR. In the table there are about 10,000 clones, about three quarters of which are singletons. This clonotype was sampled from a human donor with melanoma. The rearrangement uses TRBV7-9 and TRBJ2-7; 7 nucleotides line up with TRBD1. The material was CD8+ T cells sorted from blood (inferred from file names), obtained from a patient given nivolumab and ipilimumab in sequence. The CDR3 spells CASSSRGREQYF. In DNA, the CDR3 is TGTGCCAGCAGCTCTAGGGGGCGCGAGCAGTACTTC. Using reference TRBV7-9 and TRBJ2-7 for the parts outside the CDR3, the full variable domain is DTGVSQNPRHKITKRGQNVTFRCDPISEHNRLYWYRQTLGQGPEFLTYFQNEAQLEKSRLLSDRFSAERPKGSFSTLEIQRTEQGDSAMYLCASSSRGREQYFGPGTRLTVT.